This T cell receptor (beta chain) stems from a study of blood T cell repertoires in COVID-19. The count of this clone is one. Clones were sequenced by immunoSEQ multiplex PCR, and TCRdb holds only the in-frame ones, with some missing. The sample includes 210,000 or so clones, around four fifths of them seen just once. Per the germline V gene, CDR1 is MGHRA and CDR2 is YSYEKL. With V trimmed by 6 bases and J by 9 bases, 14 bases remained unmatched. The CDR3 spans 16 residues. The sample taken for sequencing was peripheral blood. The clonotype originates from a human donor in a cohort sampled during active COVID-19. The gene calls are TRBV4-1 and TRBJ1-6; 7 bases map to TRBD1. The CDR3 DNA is TGCGCCAGCAGTCTGCAGGGGGACATAAGAGGTTCACCCCTCCACTTT. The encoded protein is CASSLQGDIRGSPLHF.